The 8 T cell receptor beta chains presented below share a single source sample, sequenced in a study of CD8+ T cells in alopecia areata. RNA extraction was followed by reverse transcription into cDNA, which acted as the sequencing template. Clones were sequenced by immunoSEQ multiplex PCR, and TCRdb holds only the in-frame ones, with some missing. The data show about 42,000 clones, 55% to 75% seen once. The treatment is: oral pan-JAK inhibitor, 5-10 mg twice daily. Material: CD8+ T cells sorted from blood, obtained at week 4, from a patient treated with tofacitinib. These receptors were taken from a human donor with alopecia areata.

The chain recombines TRBV5-1 with TRBJ2-7; TRBD2 agrees at 7 bases. V dropped 0 bases and J dropped 6; count of bases not matched to a gene: 6. CDR3 length equals 14 residues. Germline lookup yields CDR1 SGHRS and CDR2 YFSETQ. The CDR3 coding sequence is TGCGCCAGCAGCTTGGCCCCGGGGAGGGTCGAGCAGTACTTC. It translates to CASSLAPGRVEQYF.

The chain combines TRBV6-6 with TRBJ1-2; perhaps TRBD1 as D (5 bases). Trimming left V 10 bases short and J 6 bases short, with 12 bases between. This CDR3 has 11 amino acids. Germline V gene lookup returns CDR1 MNHNY and CDR2 SVGAGI (reference sequence). CDR3 amino acids: CAIPDIDGYTF. The CDR3 bases are TGTGCCATTCCGGACATCGATGGCTACACCTTC.

The chain uses TRBV6-6 and TRBJ1-1; possible D gene TRBD1, 6 bases. The CDR3 is made up of 14 amino acids. CDR1 MNHNY and CDR2 SVGAGI come from the germline V gene (reference sequence). Trimming took 5 bases from V and 1 from J, leaving 11 bases between them. The CDR3 coding sequence is TGTGCCAGCAGTCCCCCGGGGGCGAACACTGAAGCTTTCTTT. The encoded protein is CASSPPGANTEAFF.

The J gene is TRBJ2-2, the V gene TRBV7-9; no clear D. CDR3 length: 14 amino acids. V lost 5 bases, J lost 1 base, and 8 bases lay in between. The V gene's germline CDR1 is SEHNR and CDR2 FQNEAQ (reference sequence). The DNA for the CDR3 is TGTGCCAGCAGCGCCGTGGAGAACACCGGGGAGCTGTTTTTT. This translates into CASSAVENTGELFF. Full variable domain (remainder filled in from reference TRBV7-9 and TRBJ2-2): DTGVSQNPRHKITKRGQNVTFRCDPISEHNRLYWYRQTLGQGPEFLTYFQNEAQLEKSRLLSDRFSAERPKGSFSTLEIQRTEQGDSAMYLCASSAVENTGELFFGEGSRLTVL.

This clone was observed a few times. This chain connects TRBV29-1 to TRBJ2-2; perhaps D is TRBD1 or TRBD2 (6 bases each). Germline-derived CDR1 and CDR2 are SQVTM and ANQGSEA. This CDR3 region has 16 residues. Trimming shortened V by 2 bases and J by 2 bases, and 15 bases separated the two germline ends. As DNA, the CDR3 is TGCAGCGTTGAAATGGGGGGCCATTCAAACACCGGGGAGCTGTTTTTT. Its translation is CSVEMGGHSNTGELFF.

The J gene is TRBJ2-7, the V gene TRBV5-6; possibly TRBD2 for D (5 bases). CDR3 length: 14 residues. The germline V gene encodes CDR1 SGHDT and CDR2 YYEEEE. The V gene lost 0 bases and the J gene lost 5 bases, with 12 bases spanning the gap. CDR3 DNA sequence: TGTGCCAGCAGCTTGGGGACTGGGAGCCACGAGCAGTACTTC. Its protein product is CASSLGTGSHEQYF.

This clone occurred a few times. CDR3 in DNA: TGTGCCAGCAGCTTGGGTGCGAGGGCCTATGGCTACACCTTC. Translated, it gives CASSLGARAYGYTF. J is TRBJ1-2 and V is TRBV5-4; D is unresolved. Germline CDR1 is SGHNT and CDR2 is YYREEE (reference sequence). Trimming removed 0 bases from V and 4 bases from J, with 10 bases in between. There are 14 residues in the CDR3. Full variable domain (remainder filled in from reference TRBV5-4 and TRBJ1-2): ETGVTQSPTHLIKTRGQQVTLRCSSQSGHNTVSWYQQALGQGPQFIFQYYREEENGRGNFPPRFSGLQFPNYSSELNVNALELDDSALYLCASSLGARAYGYTFGSGTRLTVV.

The chain joins TRBV4-1 to TRBJ1-1, with D perhaps TRBD1 (6 bases). Germline CDR1 is MGHRA and CDR2 is YSYEKL. The CDR3 runs 15 residues. V lost 0 bases to trimming and J lost 11 bases, with 19 bases between them. For the CDR3, the DNA is TGCGCCAGCAGCCAAGACCAGGGGACGGGGATAACCGCTTTCTTT. Translated: CASSQDQGTGITAFF.